Included here is one T cell receptor (beta chain) sequence, with context. This clone was counted only a few times. Its cognate antigen has yet to be identified. One junction end does not reproduce the germline sequence, and a read error may be involved. From the germline V gene, CDR1 is MNHEY and CDR2 is SVGAGI. The CDR3 numbers 14 residues from cysteine through phenylalanine. CDR3 DNA is the only sequence kept; it has 42 bases, read in frame from the first base. The entry originates in a study of cytomegalovirus exposure and HLA in healthy donors (dated by TCRdb to about 2017). Looking at the study overall: In an earlier analysis of 587 of the donors, approximately 300 Gb of sequence data and roughly 100 million unique TCR beta sequences from some 170 million T cells were reported. About 310 gigabases of sequencing data and approximately 93 million unique TCR sequences were included in an early release covering 500 to 750 HLA-typed donors. Of the roughly 400 genotyped donors, 65% to 90% fell in the genetic ancestry cluster associated with self-reported Caucasian donors. The study was designed to test whether signatures of past pathogen exposure could be identified by cataloging public T cell receptors. The study used immunosequencing to profile the T cell repertoires of approximately 650 subjects and linked those repertoires to cytomegalovirus serostatus. A separate validation cohort of 100 to 150 different subjects was used in addition to the approximately 670-subject first cohort. High-throughput TCR immunosequencing, statistical association of individual TCRs with disease status, and machine learning were combined to predict cytomegalovirus infection status. A later analysis re-analyzed previously published TCR beta repertoires from 660 or so donors and added high-resolution HLA genotyping to study TCR occurrence patterns. Rather than using new phenotypic data, the later analysis identified candidate immune exposures from TCR beta sequences and from how often those sequences occurred across donors. An earlier analysis of 587 of the donors used high-throughput TCR beta sequencing to judge whether each TCR beta V gene segment behaved as functional or pseudogenic. Donor age, sex, ethnicity and CMV serostatus were compiled together with the repertoire data. Genome-wide SNP genotypes for about 65% of the roughly 700 donors were used in a later genetic analysis, which treated that subset as a discovery cohort. All discovery cohort repertoires had been generated on a single sequencing platform. HLA typing covered class I and class II loci at four-digit resolution. Typing coverage varied by locus: about 629-640 donors for A, B, C, DRB1 and DQB1; some 520 for DQA1; around 610 for DPA1; about 450 for DPB1. A handful of DR-DQ haplotypes were handled as single units for association and clustering because linkage in the cohort was strong. Among a few hundred genotyped donors of the cohort, an average of 235,054 unique TCR beta nucleotide sequences were sequenced per donor, roughly 18% of them non-productive. Broad study findings and their caveats: An earlier analysis of 450 to 750 of the donors showed that most TCR beta V segments appeared in productive rearrangements either about 90% or about 30% of the time, which broadly matched IMGT annotations. Linkage disequilibrium might explain the correlated functional status among segregating V segments, but an unknown experimental factor could not be excluded. In a later genetic analysis, a missense DCLRE1C variant was associated with V-gene and J-gene trimming of TCR beta chains, and the association was replicated in an independent cohort. Because some donors lacked HLA typing at each locus, the association tests relied only on the typed subset. Assigning TCR associations to individual alleles was difficult when HLA alleles, especially DR and DQ, strongly co-occurred. In a later analysis, the rate of TCR association differed among HLA loci, with DRB1 alleles having the most associated TCRs and HLA-C alleles having the fewest. For the cohort, immune exposure information was limited to CMV serostatus. A later genetic analysis reported fewer N-insertions in productive TCRs among donors in an Asian-associated ancestry cluster than the approximately 700-donor mean. A few of the identified cytomegalovirus-associated TCR beta chains were confirmed in vitro to be specific for cytomegalovirus antigens. A further reported finding was that TCR beta sequences accurately predicted the HLA-A and HLA-B alleles for most subjects in the first cohort. Several of the top co-occurrence clusters appeared to be linked to parvovirus B19, influenza, CMV and Epstein-Barr virus, according to a later analysis. The authors suggested that the approach could potentially be generalized to other disease states and immunological phenotypes. Only TCR beta chains were sequenced in this cohort, and the absence of alpha or paired-chain data limited detectable features. Some IMGT-functional V segments, including TRBV6-2 and TRBV6-3, could not be distinguished by the 87-base-pair reads and were therefore excluded. In a later analysis, HLA-associated TCR beta chains showed more clonal expansion and lower generation probabilities than non-associated chains that were equally common. In the study, 150 to 200 TCR beta chains were listed as associated with cytomegalovirus. The sequencing pipeline was judged likely to have produced a cluster of highly shared sequence variants as a technical artifact. Sequencing depth was assumed to be roughly uniform across donors in the presence/absence analyses, though that assumption may not hold. A later analysis found that most CMV-associated TCR beta chains appeared HLA-restricted, with HLA associations seemingly driven largely by CMV exposure. Most TCR sequences were observed very rarely across donors, whereas some public TCRs were present in many individuals. Specific HLA alleles were associated with roughly 16,000 TCR beta sequences at a false discovery rate of 0.05 in a later analysis. The earlier analysis of around 600 of the donors excluded 15 to 20 rarely observed V segments, including chromosome 9 orphons, because counts were too low. In both the original and validation cohorts, the classifier was reported to diagnose cytomegalovirus status with high specificity and sensitivity.

The library was prepared using the immunoSEQ multiplex PCR assay. For the multiplex PCR, a mixture combining 60 forward primers for TCR Vbeta segments and 13 reverse primers for TCR Jbeta segments was used. The CDR3 region of rearranged TCR beta genes was amplified from genomic DNA with a multiplex PCR assay. Amplified TCR beta libraries were sequenced as 87-base-pair reads on the Illumina HiSeq System. The paper's processing steps were these. A later analysis counted about 80 million unique TCR beta chains across the approximately 700 repertoires, and about 10 million of these chains were shared by at least two donors. Raw reads were error-corrected and collapsed into unique sequences by a nearest-neighbor algorithm in which closely related sequences were merged to remove PCR and sequencing errors. V, D and J gene segments were assigned by aligning CDR3 sequences to IMGT reference sequences. For a sequence to be retained, a match of at least six nucleotides was required to both a V gene segment and a J gene segment. A rearrangement counted as productive if the CDR3 had no stop codons and remained in frame with V and J, and every other rearrangement counted as non-productive. Following IMGT convention, CDR3 was defined as the stretch from the second conserved V-encoded cysteine to the conserved J-encoded phenylalanine. In an earlier analysis of roughly 610 of the donors, sequences lacking an unambiguous match to a single V gene segment were excluded. An earlier analysis of 587 of the donors classified V segments as functional when productive rearrangements were above 56.7% and as segregating when the standard deviation between donors was above 5%. A statistical classification framework was developed to diagnose cytomegalovirus status using the catalog of TCR beta chain sequences. V and J gene assignment, in a later analysis, came from comparing TCR nucleotide sequences with IMGT/GENE-DB human TR gene sequences. Using the TCRdist pipeline, a later analysis assigned CDR3 sequences along with most-parsimonious VDJ recombination scenarios. In a later analysis, each TCR beta chain was defined by its CDR3 amino acid sequence together with its V-gene family, and reads without a unique V-gene family were excluded. In a later analysis, approximately 590 highly shared, low-generation-probability nucleotide sequences were removed to address suspected cross-contamination and a sequencing artifact. In a later analysis, a clonal expansion index was calculated for each public chain from normalized within-repertoire ranks of inferred template counts. A later analysis computed generation probabilities with a VDJ recombination model fitted to out-of-frame rearrangements, and checked the results against IGoR. A later analysis scored TCR-TCR, TCR-HLA and TCR-CMV co-occurrence with hypergeometric tests, applying a repertoire-size bias correction to TCR pairs. A later analysis estimated false discovery rates by permuting HLA or CMV assignments 20 times. In a later analysis, co-occurring TCRs were grouped using DBSCAN, and TCRdist sequence similarity was added for clustering within HLA-allele-positive subsets. Co-occurrence clustering excluded repertoires with fewer than 30,000 or more than 120,000 public chains, plus five with anomalous nucleotide sharing. TCRdb carries this immuneACCESS record with in-frame sequences only. Its versions omit some clonotypes, under half of them owing to an unresolved V gene in the studies checked, with the rest unexplained. The V and J calls and clone size were taken over from that table, and D and trimming were inferred from the DNA. Across this sample there are around 190,000 clones, with about 77% seen only once. The ten largest make up over 2% of the sample.

The cohort comprised some 700 healthy bone marrow donors. All cohort members were sampled while nominally healthy, although unrecorded immune exposures were likely present. The donor tested CMV seronegative, placing the donor among the 352 seronegative members of the cohort. Each donor provided a peripheral blood sample, and peripheral blood mononuclear cells were used for TCR beta sequencing. The Qiagen DNeasy Blood Extraction Kit was used to extract genomic DNA from the blood cell samples. The chain uses TRBV6-5 and TRBJ1-2; perhaps TRBD1 is the D gene, with 5 bases matching. The TCR was taken from a man aged 55 to 70 in good health and CMV-seronegative. The specimen was PBMCs. The sequence in DNA is TGTGCCAGCAGCCTACGGGGGGAGGACTATGGCTACCCCTTC. This translates into CASSLRGEDYGYPF.